This passage covers 24 T cell receptor beta chains from one sample sequenced in a study of post-analysis software for immune sequencing data. General study findings and limits: With TRBV5-6, TRBV5-1 and TRBV20-1 included, five TRBV segments were more frequent in patients than in controls.

What these receptors recognize is not known. Tagging with unique molecular identifiers was a feature of the TCR beta cDNA libraries. From the PCR reads, TCRdb called clonotypes with MiXCR, one entry per CDR3 protein. In the table there are some 690,000 distinct CDR3 sequences, roughly 30% of which are singletons. The sequenced sample consisted of blood. The source is a girl aged 5-17 years with multiple sclerosis.

The chain has TRBV5-1 and TRBJ2-1, with 9 bases fitting TRBD2. Trimming removed 4 bases from V and 4 bases from J; junction bases left unmatched: 9. The CDR3 sequence is 16 residues long. Germline CDR1 reads SGHRS; CDR2 reads YFSETQ. The CDR3 DNA reads as TGCGCCAGCAGCCCGGAGCGGACTAGCGTGTACAATGAGCAGTTCTTC. Translating it yields CASSPERTSVYNEQFF.

CDR3 bases: TGCGCCAGCAGCTTGTTGGGGGACTACCAAGAGACCCAGTACTTC. Translated, it gives CASSLLGDYQETQYF. The J gene is TRBJ2-5, the V gene TRBV5-1; a weak D match, TRBD2 (6 bases). Trimming shortened V by 1 base and J by 0 bases, and 10 bases separated the two germline ends. The germline V gene has CDR1 SGHRS and CDR2 YFSETQ. There are 15 residues in the CDR3.

This clonotype has only a few counts. The rearrangement links TRBV7-8 to TRBJ2-3; D remains ambiguous. Germline loops: CDR1 SGHVS, CDR2 FQNEAQ. This CDR3 region has 14 residues. Trimming left V 1 base short and J 3 bases short, with 8 bases between. The CDR3 sequence is CASSLVSWTDTQYF. CDR3 coding DNA: TGTGCCAGCAGCTTAGTGTCCTGGACAGATACGCAGTATTTT.

A remark on this clonotype: One end of the junction fails to match germline, which may point to a read error. This sequence joins TRBV29-1 and TRBJ2-3; perhaps TRBD2 as D (5 bases). The CDR3 sequence is 13 residues long. Germline CDR1 SQVTM, CDR2 ANQGSEA. The chain's CDR3 is CGVAIGGTDTQYF. CDR3 nucleotides: TGCGGCGTTGCGATCGGGGGCACAGATACGCAGTATTTT.

This clonotype was observed a handful of times. The chain combines TRBV20-1 with TRBJ1-5; D not resolved. V was cut by 5 bases and J by 5 bases, with 16 bases left in between. This CDR3 is built from 14 residues. In germline, CDR1 is DFQATT, CDR2 SNEGSKA (reference sequence). CDR3 coding DNA: TGCAGTGCTCGACGTCTAGGGAGCGATCAGCCCCAGCATTTT. This sequence encodes CSARRLGSDQPQHF.

To note about this clonotype: Because it lacks the conserved phenylalanine or tryptophan at the end, this CDR3 is likely a read error. This rearrangement joins TRBV29-1 to TRBJ2-3; TRBD2 agrees at 9 bases. The length of the CDR3 is 18 residues. Germline V CDR1 and CDR2: SQVTM, ANQGSEA. With 2 bases clipped from V and 2 bases from J, the junction kept 14 bases outside the gene matches. CDR3 in DNA: TGCAGCGTTGAAAGACTAGCGGCCCCACGGCGGGACACAGATACGCAGTATGTT. It is translated as CSVERLAAPRRDTDTQYV.

This clonotype was observed a handful of times. V is TRBV7-9 and J is TRBJ2-1; perhaps TRBD1 as D (5 bases). V was clipped by 5 bases and J by 6 bases, with 14 bases between them. The CDR3 length is 14 residues. Germline V gene lookup returns CDR1 SEHNR and CDR2 FQNEAQ (reference sequence). This CDR3 is CASSPPGASNEQFF. DNA for the CDR3: TGTGCCAGCAGCCCCCCTGGGGCTAGCAATGAGCAGTTCTTC.

The chain combines TRBV2 with TRBJ1-2, with D possibly TRBD1 on 5 matching bases. V lost 4 bases to trimming and J lost 11 bases, with 20 bases between them. Germline loops: CDR1 SNHLY, CDR2 FYNNEI. The CDR3 runs to 14 residues. In DNA form, the CDR3 reads TGTGCCAGCAGTGCCGGCACAGGACTTCTCTTATACACCTTC. It yields the protein CASSAGTGLLLYTF.

This clonotype was seen only a few times. The rearrangement joins TRBV5-1 to TRBJ1-2; 8 bases match TRBD1. The CDR3 runs to 15 residues. With V trimmed by 0 bases and J by 6 bases, 7 bases remained unmatched. CDR1 SGHRS and CDR2 YFSETQ come from the germline V gene. CDR3 in DNA: TGCGCCAGCAGCTTGGCCCTGACAGGGGAAAATGGCTACACCTTC. It codes for CASSLALTGENGYTF.

The J gene is TRBJ2-1, the V gene TRBV6-1, with a possible D match to TRBD1 (6 bases). The ends were cut back, 3 bases at V and 9 bases at J, with 15 bases in the middle. The CDR3 has 14 residues. Germline-derived CDR1 and CDR2 are MNHNS and SASEGT. The CDR3 loop is CASSDARQVPEQFF. The CDR3 coding sequence is TGTGCCAGCAGTGATGCCAGACAGGTGCCTGAGCAGTTCTTC.

This clonotype was detected a few times. This chain links TRBV10-1 with TRBJ2-7; the D gene is possibly TRBD1 (6 bases). The CDR3 sequence is 14 residues long. V lost 5 bases and J 4 bases, leaving 15 bases between the germline ends. Per the germline V gene, CDR1 is WNHNN and CDR2 is SYGVQD (reference sequence). CDR3 in amino acids: CASSQFQQGYEQYF. CDR3 sequence (DNA): TGCGCCAGCAGTCAATTCCAACAGGGTTACGAGCAGTACTTC.

This rearrangement joins TRBV20-1 to TRBJ2-3; unclear D gene. Germline CDR1 and CDR2: DFQATT and SNEGSKA (reference sequence). This CDR3 region has 16 residues. Trimming pared 0 bases from V and 0 bases from J, leaving 13 bases between. The CDR3 DNA reads TGCAGTGCTAGAGATTTTCTGGCATCTAGCACAGATACGCAGTATTTT. The encoded protein is CSARDFLASSTDTQYF.

The V gene is TRBV20-1, the J gene TRBJ2-3, with D perhaps matching TRBD1 (6 bases). Germline CDR1 and CDR2: DFQATT and SNEGSKA (reference sequence). Trimming removed 2 bases at V and 4 bases at J, with 19 bases between. This CDR3 is built from 16 residues. CDR3 residues: CSARISGRGLPDTQYF. CDR3 in DNA: TGCAGTGCTAGAATCTCAGGCAGGGGCTTGCCAGATACGCAGTATTTT.

This clonotype was observed a few times. This chain uses TRBV4-1 with TRBJ2-1; no reliable D call. The germline gives CDR1 MGHRA, CDR2 YSYEKL. Trimming removed 7 bases at V and 3 bases at J, with 10 bases between. The CDR3 contains 13 residues. The CDR3 DNA is TGCGCCAGCATGACTCCGGACTACAATGAGCAGTTCTTC. Its translation is CASMTPDYNEQFF.

Details on this clonotype: Germline and junction disagree at one end, which may indicate a read error. This chain joins TRBV4-1 and TRBJ1-5; perhaps TRBD1 as D (5 bases). This CDR3 spans 16 amino acids. Germline V gene sequence: CDR1 MGHRA, CDR2 YSYEKL. The CDR3 DNA is TGCGCCAGCAGCCAAGACTGGGGGGTAAACAATCAGTCCCAGCATTTT. It translates to CASSQDWGVNNQSQHF.

The rearrangement links TRBV6-2 or TRBV6-3 to TRBJ2-1; no clear D gene. Per the germline V gene, CDR1 is MNHEY and CDR2 is SVGEGT. The CDR3 runs to 14 residues. The V gene lost 1 base and the J gene lost 5 bases, with 9 bases spanning the gap. The CDR3 DNA follows: TGTGCCAGCAGTTACTTAGGAGCTAACAATGAGCAGTTCTTC. Translated: CASSYLGANNEQFF.

The rearrangement uses TRBV27 and TRBJ2-5; 7 bases fit TRBD1. Looked up from germline, CDR1 is MNHEY and CDR2 is SMNVEV (reference sequence). V lost 4 bases to trimming and J lost 0 bases; unmatched junction nucleotides: 11. The CDR3 has 17 amino acids. The CDR3 protein is CASSSFTGARYQETQYF. CDR3 DNA: TGTGCCAGCAGTTCATTTACAGGGGCGCGGTACCAAGAGACCCAGTACTTC.

This clonotype was picked up a small number of times. The gene calls are TRBV12-3 or TRBV12-4 and TRBJ2-3; 7 nucleotides align to TRBD2. The CDR3 spans 17 residues. V shed 1 base, J shed 5 bases, and the junction held 12 bases outside the gene matches. CDR3 nucleotide sequence: TGTGCCAGCAGTTTAGGGGAGGGACTCTCACGTGGAGATACGCAGTATTTT. Protein product: CASSLGEGLSRGDTQYF.

A few counts support this clonotype. The gene calls are TRBV20-1 and TRBJ2-7, with 7 nucleotides matching TRBD2. V was pared by 0 bases and J by 4 bases, with 3 bases of the junction left unmatched. The CDR3 is 13 residues long. The germline gives CDR1 DFQATT, CDR2 SNEGSKA (reference sequence). Here the CDR3 reads CSAREGGRYEQYF. The CDR3 nucleotides read TGCAGTGCTAGAGAGGGAGGGAGATACGAGCAGTACTTC.

For this clonotype: This may be a read error: a much more frequent sequence differs by one nucleotide. This chain's CDR3 is CSARPPLEGTRGYF. The CDR3 coding sequence is TGCAGTGCTAGACCGCCCCTCGAGGGGACTAGAGGGTACTTC. This sequence joins TRBV20-1 and TRBJ2-5, with 8 bases aligning to TRBD2. CDR3 length: 14 amino acids. The ends lost 2 bases at V and 13 bases at J; junction bases unmatched: 15. In germline, CDR1 is DFQATT, CDR2 SNEGSKA (reference sequence).

J is TRBJ2-1 and V is TRBV20-1; D is uncertain. Germline lookup yields CDR1 DFQATT and CDR2 SNEGSKA (reference sequence). The CDR3 extends over 10 amino acids. The ends were cut back, 6 bases at V and 10 bases at J, with 10 bases in the middle. CDR3 protein: CSAATVEQFF. DNA for the CDR3: TGCAGTGCCGCAACAGTGGAGCAGTTCTTC.

J is TRBJ2-2 and V is TRBV12-3 or TRBV12-4, with 7 nucleotides matching TRBD1. V shed 6 bases and J 4 bases; nucleotides not matched to a gene: 8. The CDR3 covers 15 residues. The CDR3, as DNA: TGTGCCAGCAGCCTACAGGGGCTGATCACCGGGGAGCTGTTTTTT. Translation gives CASSLQGLITGELFF.

The CDR3 coding sequence is TGTGCCAGCAGCTTAGCCGACAGGGGCCACGAGCAGTACTTC. Translated, it gives CASSLADRGHEQYF. The chain joins TRBV7-2 to TRBJ2-7; TRBD1 matches at 8 bases. CDR3 length: 14 residues. Looked up from germline, CDR1 is SGHTA and CDR2 is FQGNSA. V was clipped by 0 bases and J by 5 bases; unmatched bases: 3.

The J gene is TRBJ2-6, the V gene TRBV24-1; unclear D gene. The germline gives CDR1 KGHDR, CDR2 SFDVKD. The V end lost 4 bases, the J end lost 1 base, and 10 bases lay between the germline ends. This CDR3 has 16 residues. The CDR3 here is CATSEDDKSGANVLTF. DNA of the CDR3: TGTGCCACCAGTGAGGACGACAAATCTGGGGCCAACGTCCTGACTTTC.